This T cell receptor beta chain is from a study of tumor and adjacent non-tumor tissue in lung cancer. In the study overall: Patients comprised about a dozen adenocarcinoma, 2 squamous cell carcinoma and 1 small cell lung cancer. On average, productive TCRbeta reads reached about 4.17 million per sample. Findings and limits, study-wide: Normal lung showed higher cumulative top 100 clone frequency than tumor.

About this clonotype: What it binds is unknown. Germline is not matched at one junction end, which may reflect a read error.

Germline CDR1 and CDR2: MNHEY and SVGAGI. This CDR3 spans 18 amino acids. A modified ARM-PCR protocol with three rounds of nested PCR amplified TCRbeta. TCRdb redid the calling of the multiplex PCR reads with MiXCR, one entry per CDR3 protein. The table lists about 80,000 distinct CDR3 sequences, approximately 78% of them singletons. No cell sorting was done before RNA was extracted from the tissue. More than 3 cm separated this lung sample from the edge of the tumor. Sample: distant non-tumor lung tissue. This chain links TRBV6-5 with TRBJ2-2, with 9 bases matching TRBD2. This sequence originates from a man aged 55 to 70 with non-small cell lung cancer. Here the CDR3 DNA reads TGTGTCAGCAATTACTCGATAGGGTTAGCGGGAGTTTCCGGGGAGCTGTTTTTT. Translation gives CVSNYSIGLAGVSGELFF.